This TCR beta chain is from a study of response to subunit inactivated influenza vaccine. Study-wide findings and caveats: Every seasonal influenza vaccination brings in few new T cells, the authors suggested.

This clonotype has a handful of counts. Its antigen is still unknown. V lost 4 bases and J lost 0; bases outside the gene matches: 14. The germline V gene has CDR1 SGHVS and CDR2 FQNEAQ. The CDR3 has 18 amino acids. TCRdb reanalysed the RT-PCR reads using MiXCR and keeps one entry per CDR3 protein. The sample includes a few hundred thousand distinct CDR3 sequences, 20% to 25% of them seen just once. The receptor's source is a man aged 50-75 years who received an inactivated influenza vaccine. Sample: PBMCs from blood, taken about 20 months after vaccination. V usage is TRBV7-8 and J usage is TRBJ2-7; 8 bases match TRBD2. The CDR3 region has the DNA TGTGCCAGCAGCTCCCAAAGAGTCGCGGGGGGAAACTCCTACGAGCAGTACTTC. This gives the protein CASSSQRVAGGNSYEQYF.